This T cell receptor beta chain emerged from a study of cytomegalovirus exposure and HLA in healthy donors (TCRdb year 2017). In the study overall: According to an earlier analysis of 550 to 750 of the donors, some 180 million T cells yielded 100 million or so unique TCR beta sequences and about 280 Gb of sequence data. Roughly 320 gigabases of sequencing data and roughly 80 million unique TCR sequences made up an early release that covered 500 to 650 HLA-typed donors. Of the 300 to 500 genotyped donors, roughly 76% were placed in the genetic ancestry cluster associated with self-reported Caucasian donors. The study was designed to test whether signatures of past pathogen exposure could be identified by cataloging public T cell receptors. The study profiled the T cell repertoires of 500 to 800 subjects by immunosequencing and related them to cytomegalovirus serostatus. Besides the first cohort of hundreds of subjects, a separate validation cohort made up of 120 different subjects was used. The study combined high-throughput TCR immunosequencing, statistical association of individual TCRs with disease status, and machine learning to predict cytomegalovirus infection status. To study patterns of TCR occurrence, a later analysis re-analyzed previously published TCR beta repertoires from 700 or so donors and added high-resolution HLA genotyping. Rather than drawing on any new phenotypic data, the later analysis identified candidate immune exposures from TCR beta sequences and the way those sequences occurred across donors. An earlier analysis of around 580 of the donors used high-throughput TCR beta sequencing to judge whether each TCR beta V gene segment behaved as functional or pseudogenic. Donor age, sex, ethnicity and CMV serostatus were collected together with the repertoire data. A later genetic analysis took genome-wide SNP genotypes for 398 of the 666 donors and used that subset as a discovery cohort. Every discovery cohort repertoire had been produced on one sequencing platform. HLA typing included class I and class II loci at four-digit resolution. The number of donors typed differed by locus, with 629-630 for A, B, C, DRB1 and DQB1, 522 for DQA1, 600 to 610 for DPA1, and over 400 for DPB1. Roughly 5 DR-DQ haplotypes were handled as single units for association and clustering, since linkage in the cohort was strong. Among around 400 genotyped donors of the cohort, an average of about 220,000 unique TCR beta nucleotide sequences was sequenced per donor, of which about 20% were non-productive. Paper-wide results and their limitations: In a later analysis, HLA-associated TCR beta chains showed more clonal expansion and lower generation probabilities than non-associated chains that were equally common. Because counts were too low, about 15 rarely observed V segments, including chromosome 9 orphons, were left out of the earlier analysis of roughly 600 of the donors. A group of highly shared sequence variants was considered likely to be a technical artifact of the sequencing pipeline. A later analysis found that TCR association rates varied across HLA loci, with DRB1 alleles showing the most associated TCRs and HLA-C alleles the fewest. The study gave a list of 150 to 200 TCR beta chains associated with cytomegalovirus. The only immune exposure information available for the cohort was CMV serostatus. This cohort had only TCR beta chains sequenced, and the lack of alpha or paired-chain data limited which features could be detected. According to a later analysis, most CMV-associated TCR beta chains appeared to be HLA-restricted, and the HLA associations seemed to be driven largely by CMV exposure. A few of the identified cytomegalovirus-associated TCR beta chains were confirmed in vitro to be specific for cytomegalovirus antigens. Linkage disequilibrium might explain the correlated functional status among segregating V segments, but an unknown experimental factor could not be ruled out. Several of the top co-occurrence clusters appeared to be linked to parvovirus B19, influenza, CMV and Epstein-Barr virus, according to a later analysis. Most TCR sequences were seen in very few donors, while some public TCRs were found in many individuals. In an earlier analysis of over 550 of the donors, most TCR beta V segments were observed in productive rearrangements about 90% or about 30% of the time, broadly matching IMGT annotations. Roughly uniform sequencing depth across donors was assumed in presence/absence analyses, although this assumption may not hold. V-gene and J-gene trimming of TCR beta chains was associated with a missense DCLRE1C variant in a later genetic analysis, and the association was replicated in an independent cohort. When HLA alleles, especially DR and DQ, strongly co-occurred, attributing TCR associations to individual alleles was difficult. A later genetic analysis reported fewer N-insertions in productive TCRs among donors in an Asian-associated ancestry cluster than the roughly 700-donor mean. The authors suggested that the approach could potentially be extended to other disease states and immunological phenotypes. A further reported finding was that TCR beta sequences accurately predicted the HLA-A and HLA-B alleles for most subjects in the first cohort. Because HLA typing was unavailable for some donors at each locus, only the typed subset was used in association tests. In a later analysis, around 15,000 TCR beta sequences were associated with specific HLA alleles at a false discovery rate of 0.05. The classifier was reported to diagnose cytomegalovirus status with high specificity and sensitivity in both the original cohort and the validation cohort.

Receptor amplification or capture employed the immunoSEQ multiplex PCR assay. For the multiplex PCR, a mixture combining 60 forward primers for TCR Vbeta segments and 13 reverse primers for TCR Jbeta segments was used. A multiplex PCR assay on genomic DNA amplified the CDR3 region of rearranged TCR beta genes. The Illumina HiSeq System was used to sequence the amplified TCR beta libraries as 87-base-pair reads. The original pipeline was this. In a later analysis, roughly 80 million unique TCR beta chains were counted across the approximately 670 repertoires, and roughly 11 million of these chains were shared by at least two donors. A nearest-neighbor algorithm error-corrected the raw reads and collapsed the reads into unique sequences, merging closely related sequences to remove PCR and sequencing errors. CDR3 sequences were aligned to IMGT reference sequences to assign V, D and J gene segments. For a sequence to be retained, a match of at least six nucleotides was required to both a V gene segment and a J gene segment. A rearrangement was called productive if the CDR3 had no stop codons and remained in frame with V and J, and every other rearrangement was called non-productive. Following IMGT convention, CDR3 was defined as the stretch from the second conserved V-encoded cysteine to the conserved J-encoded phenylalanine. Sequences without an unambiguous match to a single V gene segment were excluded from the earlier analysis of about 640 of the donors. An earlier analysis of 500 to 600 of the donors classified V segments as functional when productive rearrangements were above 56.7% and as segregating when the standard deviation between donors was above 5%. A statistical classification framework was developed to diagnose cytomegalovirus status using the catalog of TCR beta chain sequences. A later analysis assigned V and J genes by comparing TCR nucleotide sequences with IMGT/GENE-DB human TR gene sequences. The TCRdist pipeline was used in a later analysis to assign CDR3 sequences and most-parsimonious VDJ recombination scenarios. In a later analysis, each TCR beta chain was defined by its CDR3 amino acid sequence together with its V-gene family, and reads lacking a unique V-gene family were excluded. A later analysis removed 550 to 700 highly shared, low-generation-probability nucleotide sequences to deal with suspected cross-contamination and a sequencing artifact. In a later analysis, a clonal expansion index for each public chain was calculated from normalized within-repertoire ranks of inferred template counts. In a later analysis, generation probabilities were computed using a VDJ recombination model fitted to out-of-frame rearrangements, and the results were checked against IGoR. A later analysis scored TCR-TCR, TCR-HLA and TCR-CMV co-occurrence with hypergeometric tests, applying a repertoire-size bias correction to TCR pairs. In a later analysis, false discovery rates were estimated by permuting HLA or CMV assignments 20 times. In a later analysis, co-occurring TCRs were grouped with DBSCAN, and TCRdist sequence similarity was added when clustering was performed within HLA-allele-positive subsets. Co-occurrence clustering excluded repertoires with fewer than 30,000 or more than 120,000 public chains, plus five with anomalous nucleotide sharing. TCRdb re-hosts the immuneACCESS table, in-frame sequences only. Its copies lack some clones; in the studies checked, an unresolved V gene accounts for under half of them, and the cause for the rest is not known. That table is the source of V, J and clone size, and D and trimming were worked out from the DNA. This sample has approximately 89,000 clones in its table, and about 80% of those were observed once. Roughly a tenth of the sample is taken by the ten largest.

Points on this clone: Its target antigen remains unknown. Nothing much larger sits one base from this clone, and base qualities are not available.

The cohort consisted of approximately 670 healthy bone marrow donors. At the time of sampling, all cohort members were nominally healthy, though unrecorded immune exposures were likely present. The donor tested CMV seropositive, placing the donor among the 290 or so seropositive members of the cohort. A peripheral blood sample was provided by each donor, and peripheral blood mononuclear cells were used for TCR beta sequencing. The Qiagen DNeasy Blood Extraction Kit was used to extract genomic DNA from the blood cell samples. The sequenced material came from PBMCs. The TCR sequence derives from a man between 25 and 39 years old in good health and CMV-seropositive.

The DNA reads TGTGCCAGCTCACCCCGGGACAGGGGCGGCAATCAGCCCCAGCATTTT. Translated, this is CASSPRDRGGNQPQHF. The chain is assembled from TRBV18 and TRBJ1-5, and 10 bases in between align with TRBD1. Reading from cysteine to phenylalanine, the CDR3 counts 16 amino acids. Left in the record is the CDR3 DNA by itself, 48 bases read in frame from the first base. The germline V gene provides CDR1 KGHSH and CDR2 LQKENI. V is cut back by 3 bases and J by 2 bases, with 4 bases in the junction unmatched.